This entry lists 8 T cell receptor beta chains sequenced from one sample in a study of T-cell reconstitution after alpha-beta-depleted transplantation in children. Preparation of the TCRbeta library used unique molecular identifiers. TCRdb recomputed calls from the PCR reads with MiXCR, one row per CDR3 protein. The sample holds hundreds of thousands of distinct CDR3 sequences; roughly 24% are singletons and the top ten take about 14%. The sample here was PBMCs, mostly from graft donor cells, taken 360 days after TCRalphabeta/CD19-depleted stem cell transplant. The receptors originated from a boy younger than two who had a stem cell transplant for acute myeloid leukemia, so the T cells may come from the graft donor.

The rearrangement joins TRBV12-3 or TRBV12-4 to TRBJ2-3; TRBD2 matches at 11 bases. V was pared by 4 bases and J by 5 bases, with 11 bases of the junction left unmatched. The CDR3 extends over 17 amino acids. The CDR3 region is CASSWPPTSGVGDTQYF. The CDR3, as DNA: TGTGCCAGCAGTTGGCCACCGACTAGCGGGGTGGGAGATACGCAGTATTTT.

This clonotype showed up many times. The chain couples TRBV7-9 to TRBJ2-2; D uncertain. Looked up from germline, CDR1 is SEHNR and CDR2 is FQNEAQ (reference sequence). CDR3 size: 12 residues. V was clipped by 5 bases and J by 5 bases, with 6 bases between them. As DNA, the CDR3 is TGTGCCAGCAGCAAATTTACCGGGGAGCTGTTTTTT. Protein product: CASSKFTGELFF.

This chain joins TRBV30 and TRBJ2-5, with 10 bases that match TRBD2. J lost 3 bases, V lost 1 base, and 5 bases had no gene match. The CDR3 is made up of 15 amino acids. CDR1 is GTSNPN, CDR2 SVGIG, per germline (reference sequence). CDR3 DNA: TGTGCCTGGAGTGAGGCTAGCGGGGGAGAAGAGACCCAGTACTTC. It codes for CAWSEASGGEETQYF.

This clonotype was observed at least ten times. The chain's CDR3 is CSVGDSPDTQYF. The CDR3 nucleotides read TGCAGCGTGGGGGACAGCCCAGATACGCAGTATTTT. The genes are TRBV29-1 and TRBJ2-3; 7 nucleotides line up with TRBD1. The ends lost 6 bases at V and 4 bases at J; junction bases unmatched: 4. CDR1 is SQVTM, CDR2 ANQGSEA, per germline. The CDR3 has 12 amino acids.

This clonotype came up a few times. The genes are TRBV12-3 or TRBV12-4 and TRBJ1-4, with D possibly being TRBD1 (5 bases). The length of the CDR3 is 16 residues. The V end was cut by 6 bases, the J end by 2 bases, with 16 bases between. The CDR3 DNA sequence: TGTGCCAGCAGCCTTTCAGGGTGGGGGACTAATGAAAAACTGTTTTTT. It is translated as CASSLSGWGTNEKLFF.

The V call is TRBV5-1, the J call TRBJ2-1, with D perhaps TRBD2 (5 bases). This CDR3 region has 16 residues. Germline CDR1 and CDR2: SGHRS and YFSETQ. Trimming removed 1 base from V and 0 bases from J, with 11 bases in between. The CDR3, as DNA: TGCGCCAGCAGCTTGCGACCAGCGGACTCCTACAATGAGCAGTTCTTC. It is translated as CASSLRPADSYNEQFF.

This clonotype was recorded at least ten times. The chain links TRBV12-3 or TRBV12-4 to TRBJ2-3; 7 bases align to TRBD2. J gave up 3 bases and V 6 bases, and 3 bases lay outside the gene matches. The CDR3 extends over 13 amino acids. CDR3 region: CASSGGTTDTQYF. The CDR3 nucleotides are TGTGCCAGCAGCGGGGGGACGACAGATACGCAGTATTTT.

The V gene is TRBV27, the J gene TRBJ2-7, with TRBD1 matching 7 bases. The CDR3 runs to 16 residues. Germline V lookup: CDR1 MNHEY, CDR2 SMNVEV (reference sequence). With 4 bases clipped from V and 2 bases from J, the junction kept 11 bases outside the gene matches. The CDR3 loop is CASSSGQYPSPYEQYF. The CDR3 bases are TGTGCCAGCAGTTCGGGACAGTACCCTTCGCCCTACGAGCAGTACTTC.